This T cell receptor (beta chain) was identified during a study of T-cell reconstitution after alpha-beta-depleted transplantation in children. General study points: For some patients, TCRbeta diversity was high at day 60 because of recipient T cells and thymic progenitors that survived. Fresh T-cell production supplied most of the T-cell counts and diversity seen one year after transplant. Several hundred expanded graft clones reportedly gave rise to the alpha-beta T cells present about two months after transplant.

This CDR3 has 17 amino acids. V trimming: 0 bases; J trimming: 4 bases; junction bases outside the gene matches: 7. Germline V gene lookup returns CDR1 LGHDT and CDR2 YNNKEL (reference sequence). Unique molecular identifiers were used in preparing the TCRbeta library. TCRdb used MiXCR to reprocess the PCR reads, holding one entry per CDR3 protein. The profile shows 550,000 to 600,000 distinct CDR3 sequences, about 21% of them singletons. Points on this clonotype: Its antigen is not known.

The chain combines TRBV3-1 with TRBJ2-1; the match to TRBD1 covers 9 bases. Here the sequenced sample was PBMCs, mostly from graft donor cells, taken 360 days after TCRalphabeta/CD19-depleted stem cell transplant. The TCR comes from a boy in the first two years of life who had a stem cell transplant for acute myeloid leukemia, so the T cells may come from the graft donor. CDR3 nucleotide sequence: TGTGCCAGCAGCCAAGAAAGGAGGACAGGGGTTTACAATGAGCAGTTCTTC. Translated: CASSQERRTGVYNEQFF.